This T cell receptor beta chain was retrieved from a study of CD4 and CD8 cells across lung adenocarcinoma regions. A note on this clonotype: The junction differs from germline at one of its ends, possibly a read error.

TCRdb used MiXCR to reprocess the PCR reads, holding one entry per CDR3 protein. The repertoire holds 21,000 or so distinct CDR3 sequences, about 54% seen once, with around a quarter in the top ten. Germline lookup yields CDR1 ENHRY and CDR2 SYGVKD. The CDR3 runs to 14 residues. Samples came from patients with localized non-small cell lung adenocarcinoma. The origin of this receptor is a female donor with lung adenocarcinoma. The CD4 and CD8 labels of this study may be unreliable. This rearrangement joins TRBV10-3 to TRBJ2-4; a weak D match, TRBD2 (5 bases). The specimen was CD8+ T cells from the center of a lung tumor. Here the CDR3 DNA reads TGTGCGGGGAGCGAGGGCCGCGGCCAAAACATCCAGTACTTC. Translation: CAGSEGRGQNIQYF.